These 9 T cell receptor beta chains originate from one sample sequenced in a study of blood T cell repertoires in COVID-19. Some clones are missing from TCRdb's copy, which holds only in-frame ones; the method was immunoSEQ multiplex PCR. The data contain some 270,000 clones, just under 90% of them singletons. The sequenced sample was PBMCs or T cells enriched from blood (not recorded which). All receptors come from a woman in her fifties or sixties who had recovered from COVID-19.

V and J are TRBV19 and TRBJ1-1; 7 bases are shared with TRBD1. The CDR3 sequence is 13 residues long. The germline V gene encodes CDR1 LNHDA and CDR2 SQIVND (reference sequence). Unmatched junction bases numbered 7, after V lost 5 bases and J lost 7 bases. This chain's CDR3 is CASSAQGDLEAFF. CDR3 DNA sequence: TGTGCCAGTAGTGCCCAGGGGGATCTTGAAGCTTTCTTT.

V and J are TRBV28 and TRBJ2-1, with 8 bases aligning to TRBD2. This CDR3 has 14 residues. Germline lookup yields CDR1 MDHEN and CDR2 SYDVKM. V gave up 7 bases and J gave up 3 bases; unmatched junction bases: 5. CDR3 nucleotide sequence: TGTGCCAGCACCTCGGGAGGGTTCTACAATGAGCAGTTCTTC. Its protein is CASTSGGFYNEQFF.

Written as DNA, the CDR3 is TGTGCCACCAGCACACCGGAGCTTTTGAACACTGAAGCTTTCTTT. Translating gives CATSTPELLNTEAFF. This chain joins TRBV15 and TRBJ1-1; D is ambiguous. V dropped 4 bases and J dropped 0 bases, with 12 bases sitting between them. CDR1 is LNHNV, CDR2 YYDKDF, per germline (reference sequence). This CDR3 has 15 residues.

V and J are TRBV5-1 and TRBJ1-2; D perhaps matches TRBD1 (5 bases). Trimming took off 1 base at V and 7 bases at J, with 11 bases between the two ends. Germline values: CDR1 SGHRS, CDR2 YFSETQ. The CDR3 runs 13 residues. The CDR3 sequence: CASSLSGRGGYTF. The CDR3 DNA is TGCGCCAGCAGCTTGTCAGGGCGGGGTGGCTACACCTTC.

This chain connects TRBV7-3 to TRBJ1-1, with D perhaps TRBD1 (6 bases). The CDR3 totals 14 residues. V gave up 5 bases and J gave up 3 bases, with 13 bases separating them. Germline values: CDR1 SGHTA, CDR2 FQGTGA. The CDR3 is CASSTTGSDTEAFF. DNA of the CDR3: TGTGCCAGCAGCACAACAGGGTCTGACACTGAAGCTTTCTTT.

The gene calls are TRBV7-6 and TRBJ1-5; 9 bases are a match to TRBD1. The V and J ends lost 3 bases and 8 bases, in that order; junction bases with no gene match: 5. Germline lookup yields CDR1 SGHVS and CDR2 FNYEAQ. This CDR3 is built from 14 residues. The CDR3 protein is CASSLTTGGEPQHF. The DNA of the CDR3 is TGTGCCAGCAGCTTGACCACAGGGGGCGAGCCCCAGCATTTT.

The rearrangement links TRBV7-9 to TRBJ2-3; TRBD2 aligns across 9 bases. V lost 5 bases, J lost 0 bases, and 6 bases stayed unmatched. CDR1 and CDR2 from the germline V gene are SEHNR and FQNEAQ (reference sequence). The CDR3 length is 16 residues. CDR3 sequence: CASSQTSGLSTDTQYF. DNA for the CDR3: TGTGCCAGCAGCCAGACTAGCGGACTTAGCACAGATACGCAGTATTTT.

CDR3 protein: CASSMGLWRVDNYGYTF. In DNA, the CDR3 is TGTGCCAGTAGTATGGGTCTATGGAGGGTCGACAACTATGGCTACACCTTC. The V gene is TRBV19, the J gene TRBJ1-2; D call uncertain. The germline V gene has CDR1 LNHDA and CDR2 SQIVND (reference sequence). Trimming left V 3 bases short and J 2 bases short, with 19 bases between. The CDR3 length is 17 residues.

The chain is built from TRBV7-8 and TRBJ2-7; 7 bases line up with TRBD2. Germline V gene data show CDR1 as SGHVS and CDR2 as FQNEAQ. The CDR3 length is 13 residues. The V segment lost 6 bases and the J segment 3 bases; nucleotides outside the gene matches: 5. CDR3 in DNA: TGTGCCAGCAGACCAAGCGGGATCTACGAGCAGTACTTC. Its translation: CASRPSGIYEQYF.